This TCR beta chain was identified in a study of cytomegalovirus exposure and HLA in healthy donors. Study results and caveats: Prediction of most subjects' HLA-A and HLA-B alleles by TCR beta sequences was reportedly accurate. Trimming of TCR beta V- and J-genes showed a link, identified in a later analysis, to a missense DCLRE1C variant.

60 Vbeta and 13 Jbeta primers were used in PCR. Data came from immunoSEQ multiplex PCR; TCRdb stores just in-frame clones and leaves some out. The sample lists about 110,000 clones; about 13% were seen once. This clone has just a few counts. Its antigen is as yet unknown. Nominally healthy donors provided the samples, though records likely missed some immune exposures. The CDR3 spans 12 residues. Trimming removed 7 bases from V and 9 bases from J, with 13 bases in between. In germline, CDR1 is SGHAT, CDR2 FQNNGV. V and J are TRBV11-2 and TRBJ2-1; maybe TRBD2 (6 bases). The receptor comes from a man aged 35-49 years in good health and CMV-seropositive. Sequenced sample: PBMCs. The CDR3 region is CASTLGGIEQFF. In DNA form, the CDR3 reads TGTGCCAGCACTTTAGGAGGGATTGAGCAGTTCTTC.